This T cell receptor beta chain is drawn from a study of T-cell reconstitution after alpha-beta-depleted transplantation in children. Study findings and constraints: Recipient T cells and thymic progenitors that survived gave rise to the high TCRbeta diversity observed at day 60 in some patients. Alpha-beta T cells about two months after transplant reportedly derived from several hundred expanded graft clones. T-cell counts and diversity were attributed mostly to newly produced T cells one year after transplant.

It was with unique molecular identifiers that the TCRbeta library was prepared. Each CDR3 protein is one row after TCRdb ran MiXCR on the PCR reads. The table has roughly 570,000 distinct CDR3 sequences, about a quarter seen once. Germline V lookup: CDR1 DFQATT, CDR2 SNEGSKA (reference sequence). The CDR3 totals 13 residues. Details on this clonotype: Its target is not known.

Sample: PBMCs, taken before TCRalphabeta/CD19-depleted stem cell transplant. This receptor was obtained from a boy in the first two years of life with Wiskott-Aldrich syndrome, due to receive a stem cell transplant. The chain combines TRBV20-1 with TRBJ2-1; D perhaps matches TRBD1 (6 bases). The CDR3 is CRVTRGSYNEQFF. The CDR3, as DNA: TGCAGAGTAACTAGGGGGTCCTACAATGAGCAGTTCTTC.